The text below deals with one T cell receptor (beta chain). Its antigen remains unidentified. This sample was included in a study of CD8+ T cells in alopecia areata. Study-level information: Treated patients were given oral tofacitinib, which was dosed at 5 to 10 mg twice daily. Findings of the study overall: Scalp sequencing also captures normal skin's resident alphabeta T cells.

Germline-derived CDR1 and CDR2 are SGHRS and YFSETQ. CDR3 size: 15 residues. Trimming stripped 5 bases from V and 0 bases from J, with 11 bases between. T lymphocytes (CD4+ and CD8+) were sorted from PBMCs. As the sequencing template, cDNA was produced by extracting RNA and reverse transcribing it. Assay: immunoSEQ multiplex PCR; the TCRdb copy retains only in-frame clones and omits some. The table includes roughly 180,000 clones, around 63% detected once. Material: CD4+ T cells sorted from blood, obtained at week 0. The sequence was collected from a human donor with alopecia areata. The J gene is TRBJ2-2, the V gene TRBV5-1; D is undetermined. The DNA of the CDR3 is TGCGCCAGCAGGTGGGCGACCGCGAACACCGGGGAGCTGTTTTTT. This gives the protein CASRWATANTGELFF.